Sequencing of this T cell receptor beta chain was carried out in a study of shared clonotypes between healthy human individuals. For the study at large: The cohort had a couple of women and three men, ages 18 to 49.

Germline loops: CDR1 MNHNY, CDR2 SVGAGI (reference sequence). Trimming took off 6 bases at V and 7 bases at J, with 18 bases between the two ends. The CDR3 consists of 14 residues. Methods used by the authors: With immunoSEQ giving junction-only sequences and no quality scores, filtering differed. TCRdb's table, derived via immunoSEQ multiplex PCR, lists solely in-frame clones and lacks some. That table is the source of V, J and clone size, and D and trimming were worked out from the DNA. This sample has under 1,100,000 clones, with around 78% found just once. About this clone: Antigen specificity is unknown.

Findings and caveats of the study: Clonotypes which were not shared had lower generation probabilities than clonotypes that all four donors shared. What limited the represented genetic and exposure-history diversity was the small number of donors.

The specimen sequenced was memory CD4+ T cells from PBMCs. Noted subset: CD45RA-negative fraction. The chain is built from TRBV6-6 and TRBJ2-5, with unresolved D. The source of this sequence is a man aged 18 to 30 in good health. Some clones in this sample may be carry-over from other donors' samples. CDR3 in amino acids: CASRSGQAGGTQYF. CDR3 in DNA: TGTGCCAGCAGGTCGGGCCAAGCCGGCGGGACCCAGTACTTC.